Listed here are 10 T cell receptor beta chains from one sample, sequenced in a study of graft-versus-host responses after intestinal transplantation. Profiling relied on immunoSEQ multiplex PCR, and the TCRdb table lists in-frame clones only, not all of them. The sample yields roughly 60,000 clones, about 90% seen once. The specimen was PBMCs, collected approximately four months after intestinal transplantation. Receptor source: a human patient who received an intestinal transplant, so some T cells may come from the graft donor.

CDR3 loop: CASSQDHSSANYGYTF. The CDR3 region has the DNA TGCGCCAGCAGCCAAGATCATTCCAGCGCTAACTATGGCTACACCTTC. J is TRBJ1-2 and V is TRBV4-1; D call uncertain. The CDR3 contains 16 residues. Germline V CDR1 and CDR2: MGHRA, YSYEKL. V was trimmed by 0 bases and J by 0 bases, leaving 11 bases between them.

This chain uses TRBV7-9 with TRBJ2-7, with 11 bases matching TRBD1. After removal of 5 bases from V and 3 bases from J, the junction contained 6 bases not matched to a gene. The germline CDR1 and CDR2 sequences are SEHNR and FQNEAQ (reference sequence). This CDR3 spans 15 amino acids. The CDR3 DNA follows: TGTGCCAGCAGCCCCCTCGGGACAGGGGGCTACGAGCAGTACTTC. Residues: CASSPLGTGGYEQYF.

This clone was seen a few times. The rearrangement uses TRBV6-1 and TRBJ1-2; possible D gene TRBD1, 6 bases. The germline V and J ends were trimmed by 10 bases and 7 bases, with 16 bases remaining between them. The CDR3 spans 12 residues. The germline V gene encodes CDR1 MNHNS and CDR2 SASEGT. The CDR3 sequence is CATSPVGAGYTF. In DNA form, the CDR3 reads TGTGCCACCAGCCCTGTGGGGGCTGGCTACACCTTC.

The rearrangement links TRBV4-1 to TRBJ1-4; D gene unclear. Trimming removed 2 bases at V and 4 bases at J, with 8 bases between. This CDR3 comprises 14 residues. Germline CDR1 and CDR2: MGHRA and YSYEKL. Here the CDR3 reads CASSQRLVNEKLFF. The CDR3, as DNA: TGCGCCAGCAGCCAACGGTTGGTTAATGAAAAACTGTTTTTT.

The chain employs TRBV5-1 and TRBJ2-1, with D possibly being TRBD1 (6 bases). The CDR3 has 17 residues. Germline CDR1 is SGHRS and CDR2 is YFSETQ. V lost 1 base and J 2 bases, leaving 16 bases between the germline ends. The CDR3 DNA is TGCGCCAGCAGCTTGCTATCATCAGGGGCCCCCTACAATGAGCAGTTCTTC. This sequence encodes CASSLLSSGAPYNEQFF.

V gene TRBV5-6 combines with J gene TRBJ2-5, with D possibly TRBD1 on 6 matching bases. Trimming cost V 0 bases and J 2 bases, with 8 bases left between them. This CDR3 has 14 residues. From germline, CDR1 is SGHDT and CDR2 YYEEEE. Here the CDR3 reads CASSLEGGQETQYF. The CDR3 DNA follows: TGTGCCAGCAGCTTGGAAGGGGGACAAGAGACCCAGTACTTC.

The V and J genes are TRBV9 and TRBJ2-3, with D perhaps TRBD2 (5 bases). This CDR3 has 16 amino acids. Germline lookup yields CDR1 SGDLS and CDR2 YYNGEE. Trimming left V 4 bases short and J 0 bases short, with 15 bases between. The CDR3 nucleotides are TGTGCCAGCAGCCCACTGGGTAGCGCGAGCACAGATACGCAGTATTTT. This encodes CASSPLGSASTDTQYF.

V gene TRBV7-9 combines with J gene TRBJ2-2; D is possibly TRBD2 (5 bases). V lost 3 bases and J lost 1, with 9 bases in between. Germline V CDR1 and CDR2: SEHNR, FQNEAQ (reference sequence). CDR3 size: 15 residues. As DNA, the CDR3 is TGTGCCAGCAGCTTTGGAGGAAAGAACACCGGGGAGCTGTTTTTT. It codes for CASSFGGKNTGELFF.

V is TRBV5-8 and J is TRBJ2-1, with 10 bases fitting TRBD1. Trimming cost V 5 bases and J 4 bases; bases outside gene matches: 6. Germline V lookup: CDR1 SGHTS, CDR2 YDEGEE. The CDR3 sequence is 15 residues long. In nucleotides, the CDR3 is TGTGCCAGCAGTCTCGACAGGGGGCTATACAATGAGCAGTTCTTC. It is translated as CASSLDRGLYNEQFF.

CDR3 sequence reads: CASSSDFGGAYEQYF. Here the CDR3 DNA reads TGTGCCAGCAGCTCCGACTTCGGGGGGGCCTACGAGCAGTACTTC. The genes are TRBV11-1 and TRBJ2-5; 8 bases agree with TRBD2. The DNA end is more similar to TRBJ2-7, so the J call may be wrong. Germline-derived CDR1 and CDR2 are SGHAT and FQDESV (reference sequence). The CDR3 runs 15 residues.